This T cell receptor beta chain was obtained from a study of CD8 T cells in Susac syndrome. Trimming took off 8 bases at V and 4 bases at J, with 14 bases between the two ends. There are 14 residues in the CDR3. From germline, CDR1 is ENHRY and CDR2 SYGVKD. Of note for this clonotype: The antigen is unknown.

Whole-study results and caveats: Regarding the TCR sequencing and HLA analysis, the study admitted that a relatively small number of individuals were involved.

Random hexamers served to reverse transcribe roughly 0.45 to 1 ug RNA. Across 54 Vbeta and 13 Jbeta, immunoSEQ multiplex PCR amplified TCR beta CDR3. TCRdb ran MiXCR on the immunoSEQ multiplex PCR reads and lists one entry per CDR3 protein. The sample holds some 110,000 distinct CDR3 sequences; approximately 94% are singletons and the top ten take 0.41%. Under recently defined diagnostic criteria, the patients with Susac syndrome qualified as having definite or probable disease. This TCR derives from a human donor with Susac syndrome. The sample was CD8+ T cells from PBMCs. The genes are TRBV10-3 and TRBJ2-2, with D possibly matching TRBD1 (6 bases). CDR3 amino acids: CAIGPGGSTGELFF. CDR3 in DNA: TGTGCCATCGGTCCTGGGGGCAGCACCGGGGAGCTGTTTTTT.